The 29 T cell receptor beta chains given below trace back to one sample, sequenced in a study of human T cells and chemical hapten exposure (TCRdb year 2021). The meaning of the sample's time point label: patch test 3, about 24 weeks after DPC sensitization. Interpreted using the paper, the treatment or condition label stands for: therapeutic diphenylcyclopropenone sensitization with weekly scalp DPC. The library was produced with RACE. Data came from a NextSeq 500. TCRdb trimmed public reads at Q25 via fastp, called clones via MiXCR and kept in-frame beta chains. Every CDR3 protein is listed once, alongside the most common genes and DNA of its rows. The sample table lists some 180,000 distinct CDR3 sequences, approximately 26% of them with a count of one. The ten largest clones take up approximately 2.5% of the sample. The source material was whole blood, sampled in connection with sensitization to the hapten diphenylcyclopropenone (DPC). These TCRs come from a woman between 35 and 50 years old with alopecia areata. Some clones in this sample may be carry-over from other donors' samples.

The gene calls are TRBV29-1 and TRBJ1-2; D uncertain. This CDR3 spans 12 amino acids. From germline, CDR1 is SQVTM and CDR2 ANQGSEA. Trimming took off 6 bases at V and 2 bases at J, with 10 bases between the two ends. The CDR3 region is CSVYSLNYGYTF. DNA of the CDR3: TGCAGCGTGTACAGTTTGAACTATGGCTACACCTTC.

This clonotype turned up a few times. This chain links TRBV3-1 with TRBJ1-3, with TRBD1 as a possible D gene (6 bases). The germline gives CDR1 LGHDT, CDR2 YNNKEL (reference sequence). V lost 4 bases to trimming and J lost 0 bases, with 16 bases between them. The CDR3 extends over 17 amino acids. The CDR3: CASSPASQGRSGNTIYF. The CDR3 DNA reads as TGTGCCAGCAGCCCCGCGAGCCAGGGGCGCTCTGGAAACACCATATATTTT.

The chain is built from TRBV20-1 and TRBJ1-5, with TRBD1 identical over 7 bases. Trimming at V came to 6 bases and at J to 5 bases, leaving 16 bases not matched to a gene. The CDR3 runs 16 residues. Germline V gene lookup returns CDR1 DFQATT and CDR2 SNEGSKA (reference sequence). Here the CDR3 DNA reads TGCAGTGCCTCTCAGGGGGGGTTTGGTGCTCATCAGCCCCAGCATTTT. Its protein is CSASQGGFGAHQPQHF.

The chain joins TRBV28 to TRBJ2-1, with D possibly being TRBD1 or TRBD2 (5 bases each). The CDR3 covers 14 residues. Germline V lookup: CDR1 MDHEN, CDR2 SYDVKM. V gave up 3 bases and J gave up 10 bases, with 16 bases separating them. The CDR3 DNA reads TGTGCCAGCAGTTTTCCCCGGGACGAAAAAGAGCAGTTCTTC. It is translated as CASSFPRDEKEQFF.

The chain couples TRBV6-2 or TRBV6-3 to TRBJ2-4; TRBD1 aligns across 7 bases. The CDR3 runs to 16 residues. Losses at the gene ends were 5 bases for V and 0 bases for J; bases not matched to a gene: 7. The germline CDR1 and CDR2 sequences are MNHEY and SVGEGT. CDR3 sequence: CASSPTDRLAKNIQYF. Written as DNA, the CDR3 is TGTGCCAGCAGTCCGACGGACAGGTTAGCCAAAAACATTCAGTACTTC.

The DNA of the CDR3 is TGCAGCGTTGAAGAACCGAGGGGTGGCAGCTACGAGCAGTACTTC. It encodes CSVEEPRGGSYEQYF. The chain carries TRBV29-1 and TRBJ2-7; the D gene could be TRBD1 or TRBD2 (5 bases each). V lost 0 bases, J lost 3 bases, and 15 bases lay in between. This CDR3 comprises 15 residues. Germline assignment: CDR1 SQVTM and CDR2 ANQGSEA.

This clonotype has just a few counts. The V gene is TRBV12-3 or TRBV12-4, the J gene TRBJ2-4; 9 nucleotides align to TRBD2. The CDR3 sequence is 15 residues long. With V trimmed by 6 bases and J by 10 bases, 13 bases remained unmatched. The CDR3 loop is CASSPAGGPQGIQYF. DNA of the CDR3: TGTGCCAGCAGCCCAGCGGGGGGACCCCAAGGGATTCAGTACTTC.

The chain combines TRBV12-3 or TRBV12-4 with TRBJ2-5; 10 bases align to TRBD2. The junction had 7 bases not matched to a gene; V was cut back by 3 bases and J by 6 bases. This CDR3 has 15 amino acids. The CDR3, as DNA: TGTGCCAGCAGTTTCAGCGGGAGGGCCTTTCAGACCCAGTACTTC. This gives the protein CASSFSGRAFQTQYF.

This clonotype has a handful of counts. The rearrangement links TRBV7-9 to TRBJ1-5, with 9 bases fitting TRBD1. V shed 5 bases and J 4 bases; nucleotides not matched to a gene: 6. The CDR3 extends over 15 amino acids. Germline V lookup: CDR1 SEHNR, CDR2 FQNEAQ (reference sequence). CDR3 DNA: TGTGCCAGCAGCCGCGGACAGGGGATAAATCAGCCCCAGCATTTT. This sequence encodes CASSRGQGINQPQHF.

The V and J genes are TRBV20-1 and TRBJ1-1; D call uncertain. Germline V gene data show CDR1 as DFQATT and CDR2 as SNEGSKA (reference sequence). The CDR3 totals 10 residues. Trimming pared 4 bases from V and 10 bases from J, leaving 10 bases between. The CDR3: CSAKPSGAFF. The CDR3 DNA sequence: TGCAGTGCTAAGCCCTCTGGAGCTTTCTTT.

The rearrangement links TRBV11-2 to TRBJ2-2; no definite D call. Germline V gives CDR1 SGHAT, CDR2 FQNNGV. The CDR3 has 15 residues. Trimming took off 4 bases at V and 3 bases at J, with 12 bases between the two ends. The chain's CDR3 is CASSSFSQHTGELFF. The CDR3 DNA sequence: TGTGCCAGCAGCTCCTTCTCCCAGCACACCGGGGAGCTGTTTTTT.

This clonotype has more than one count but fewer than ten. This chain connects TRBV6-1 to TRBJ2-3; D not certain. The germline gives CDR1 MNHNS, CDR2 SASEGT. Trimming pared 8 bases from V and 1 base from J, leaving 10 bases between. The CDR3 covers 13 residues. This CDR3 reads CASASGRTDTQYF. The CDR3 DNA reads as TGTGCCAGCGCTTCTGGACGCACAGATACGCAGTATTTT.

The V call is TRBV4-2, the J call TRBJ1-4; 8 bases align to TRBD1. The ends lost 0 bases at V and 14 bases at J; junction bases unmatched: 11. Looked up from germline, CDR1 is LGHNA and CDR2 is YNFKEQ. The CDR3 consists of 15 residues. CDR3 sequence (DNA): TGTGCCAGCAGCCAAGATGCGTTGGACAGGGTTAAGCTGTTTTTT. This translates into CASSQDALDRVKLFF.

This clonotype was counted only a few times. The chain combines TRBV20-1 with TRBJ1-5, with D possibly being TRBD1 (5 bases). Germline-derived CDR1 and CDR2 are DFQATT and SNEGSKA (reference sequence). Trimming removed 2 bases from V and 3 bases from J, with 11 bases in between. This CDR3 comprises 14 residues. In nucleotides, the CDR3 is TGCAGTGCTAGACCCGGGGCTAACAATCAGCCCCAGCATTTT. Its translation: CSARPGANNQPQHF.

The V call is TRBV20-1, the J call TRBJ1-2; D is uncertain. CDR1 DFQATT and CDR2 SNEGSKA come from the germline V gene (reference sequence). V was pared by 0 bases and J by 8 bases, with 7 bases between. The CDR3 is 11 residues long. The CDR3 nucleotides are TGCAGTGCTAGAGAGTCAACAGGCTACACCTTC. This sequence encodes CSARESTGYTF.

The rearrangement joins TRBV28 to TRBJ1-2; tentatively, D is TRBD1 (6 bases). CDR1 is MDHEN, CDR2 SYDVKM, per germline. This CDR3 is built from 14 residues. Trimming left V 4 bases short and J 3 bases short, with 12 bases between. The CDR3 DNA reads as TGTGCCAGCAGTTCGGGGGGCTCTGACTATGGCTACACCTTC. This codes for CASSSGGSDYGYTF.

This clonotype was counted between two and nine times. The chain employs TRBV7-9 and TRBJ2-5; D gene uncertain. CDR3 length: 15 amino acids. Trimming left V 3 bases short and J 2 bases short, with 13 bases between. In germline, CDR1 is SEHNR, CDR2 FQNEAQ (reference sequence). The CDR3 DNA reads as TGTGCCAGCAGCTTGGCTTTGGAGTCACAAGAGACCCAGTACTTC. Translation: CASSLALESQETQYF.

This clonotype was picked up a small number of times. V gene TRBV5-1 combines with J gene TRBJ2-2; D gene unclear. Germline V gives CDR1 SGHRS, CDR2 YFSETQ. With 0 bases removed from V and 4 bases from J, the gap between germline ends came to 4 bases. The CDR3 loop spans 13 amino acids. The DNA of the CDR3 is TGCGCCAGCAGCTTGGAGCGCACCGGGGAGCTGTTTTTT. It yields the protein CASSLERTGELFF.

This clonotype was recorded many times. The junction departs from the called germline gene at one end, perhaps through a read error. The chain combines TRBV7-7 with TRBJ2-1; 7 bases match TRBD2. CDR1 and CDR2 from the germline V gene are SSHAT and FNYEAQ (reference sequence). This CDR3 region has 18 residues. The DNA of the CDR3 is TGTGCTAGCAGCCCACCTCGGACTAGACGCTACCTCCTCAATGAGCAGTTCTTC. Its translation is CASSPPRTRRYLLNEQFF.

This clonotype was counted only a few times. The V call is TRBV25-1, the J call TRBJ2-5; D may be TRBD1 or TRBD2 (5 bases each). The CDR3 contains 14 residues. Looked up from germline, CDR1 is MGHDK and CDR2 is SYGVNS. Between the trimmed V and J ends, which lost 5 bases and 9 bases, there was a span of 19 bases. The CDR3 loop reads CASSRGGSSWAQYF. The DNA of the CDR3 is TGTGCCAGCAGTCGGGGCGGTAGTTCCTGGGCCCAGTACTTC. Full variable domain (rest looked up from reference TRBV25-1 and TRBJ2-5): EADIYQTPRYLVIGTGKKITLECSQTMGHDKMYWYQQDPGMELHLIHYSYGVNSTEKGDLSSESTVSRIRTEHFPLTLESARPSHTSQYLCASSRGGSSWAQYFGPGTRLLVL.

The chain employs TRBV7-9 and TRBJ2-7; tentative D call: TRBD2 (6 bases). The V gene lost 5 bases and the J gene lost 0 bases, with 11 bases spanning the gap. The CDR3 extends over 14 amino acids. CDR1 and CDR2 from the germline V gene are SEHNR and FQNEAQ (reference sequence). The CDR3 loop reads CASSRDWGSYEQYF. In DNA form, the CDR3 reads TGTGCCAGCAGCCGGGACTGGGGCTCCTACGAGCAGTACTTC.

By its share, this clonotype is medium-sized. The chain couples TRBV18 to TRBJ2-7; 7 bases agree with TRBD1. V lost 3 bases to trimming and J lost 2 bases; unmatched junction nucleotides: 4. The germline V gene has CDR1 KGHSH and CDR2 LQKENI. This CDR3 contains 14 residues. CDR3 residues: CASSPTGATYEQYF. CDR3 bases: TGTGCCAGCTCACCCACAGGGGCGACCTACGAGCAGTACTTC.

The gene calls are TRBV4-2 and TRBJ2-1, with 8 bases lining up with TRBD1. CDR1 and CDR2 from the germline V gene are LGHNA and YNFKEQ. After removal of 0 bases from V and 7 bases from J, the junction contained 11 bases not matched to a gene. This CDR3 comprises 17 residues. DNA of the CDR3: TGTGCCAGCAGCCAAGAATCGCGACAGGGGATAGAGAATGAGCAGTTCTTC. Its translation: CASSQESRQGIENEQFF.

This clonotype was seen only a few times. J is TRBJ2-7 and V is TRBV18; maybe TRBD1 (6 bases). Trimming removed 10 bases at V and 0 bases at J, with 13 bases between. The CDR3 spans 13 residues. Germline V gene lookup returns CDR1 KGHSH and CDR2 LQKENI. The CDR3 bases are TGTGCCACCACACAGGGATCCTCCTACGAGCAGTACTTC. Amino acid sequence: CATTQGSSYEQYF.

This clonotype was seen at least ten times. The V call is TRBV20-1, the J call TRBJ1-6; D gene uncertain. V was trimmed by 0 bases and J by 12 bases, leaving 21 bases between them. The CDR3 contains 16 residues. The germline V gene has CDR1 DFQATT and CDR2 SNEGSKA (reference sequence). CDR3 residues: CSAREPTRSARGPLHF. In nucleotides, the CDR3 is TGCAGTGCTAGAGAACCCACCAGGAGCGCTCGTGGACCCCTCCACTTT.

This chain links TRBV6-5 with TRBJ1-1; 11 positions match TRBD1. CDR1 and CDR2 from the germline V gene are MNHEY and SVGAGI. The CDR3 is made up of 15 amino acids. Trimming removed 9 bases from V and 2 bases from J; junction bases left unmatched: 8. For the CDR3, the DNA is TGTGCCAGTTATGGACAGGGGGCGGGAAACACTGAAGCTTTCTTT. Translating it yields CASYGQGAGNTEAFF.

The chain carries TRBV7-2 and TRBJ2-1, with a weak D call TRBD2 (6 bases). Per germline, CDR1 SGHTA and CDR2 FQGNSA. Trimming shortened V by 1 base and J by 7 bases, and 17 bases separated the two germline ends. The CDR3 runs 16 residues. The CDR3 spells CASSLGGTFLGNEQFF. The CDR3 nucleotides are TGTGCCAGCAGCTTAGGCGGGACCTTCCTAGGGAATGAGCAGTTCTTC.

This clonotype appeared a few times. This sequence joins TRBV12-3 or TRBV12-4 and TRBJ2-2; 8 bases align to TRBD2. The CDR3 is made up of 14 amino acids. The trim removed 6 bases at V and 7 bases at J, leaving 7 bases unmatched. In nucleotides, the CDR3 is TGTGCCAGCAGCCCAGGGGCGGGAGGCGGGGAGCTGTTTTTT. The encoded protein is CASSPGAGGGELFF.

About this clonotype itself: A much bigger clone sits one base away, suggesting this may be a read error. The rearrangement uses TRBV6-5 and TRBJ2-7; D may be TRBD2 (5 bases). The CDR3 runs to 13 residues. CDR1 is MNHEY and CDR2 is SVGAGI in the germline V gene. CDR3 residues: CASRSGSSHEQYF. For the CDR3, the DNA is TGTGCCAGCAGGTCTGGGAGCTCCCACGAGCAGTACTTC.